This TCR beta chain appears in the sequencing data of a study of T cell responses to AZD1222 COVID-19 vaccine. CDR1 is MRHNA and CDR2 is SNTAGT in the germline V gene. CDR3 length: 14 residues. Trimming took 4 bases from V and 6 from J, leaving 10 bases between them. This clone is medium-sized. The antigen is unknown. General observations from the study: In all cases, repertoires were sampled only after the peak T cell response.

Pooling was applied to second doses at about 4 or about 12 weeks. Data came from immunoSEQ multiplex PCR; TCRdb stores just in-frame clones and leaves some out. Here the sample spans 120,000 or so clones, more than 85% being singletons. This specimen consisted of peripheral blood, obtained 28 days after the second AZD1222 dose. The rearrangement uses TRBV6-4 and TRBJ1-6; D is possibly TRBD1 (6 bases). The TCR was taken from an adult who received the AZD1222 COVID-19 vaccine. In DNA, the CDR3 is TGTGCCAGCAGTGTGGCAGGGGCTAATTCACCCCTCCACTTT. Translation gives CASSVAGANSPLHF.